These 8 T cell receptor beta chains were sequenced from one sample in a study of shared clonotypes between healthy human individuals. TCRdb's copy holds only in-frame clones and misses some; the assay was immunoSEQ multiplex PCR. The table shows about 500,000 clones, with 70% to 80% occurring only once. The specimen was PBMCs. These TCRs come from a woman aged 35 to 49 in good health. Some clones in this sample may be carry-over from other donors' samples.

The chain carries TRBV28 and TRBJ2-2; no clear D. This CDR3 is 14 amino acids long. V shed 8 bases and J shed 1 base, with 11 bases lying between them. The germline V gene encodes CDR1 MDHEN and CDR2 SYDVKM. The CDR3 protein is CASQSTKNTGELFF. CDR3 nucleotides: TGTGCCAGCCAGTCAACAAAGAACACCGGGGAGCTGTTTTTT.

The CDR3 protein is CASSPQGGGQQFF. CDR3 bases: TGCGCCAGCAGCCCCCAGGGTGGAGGGCAGCAGTTCTTC. The chain is built from TRBV10-2 and TRBJ2-1; maybe TRBD2 (6 bases). The CDR3 length is 13 residues. Trimming left V 6 bases short and J 11 bases short, with 17 bases between. Germline loops: CDR1 WSHSY, CDR2 SAAADI.

V and J are TRBV9 and TRBJ1-4; D is possibly TRBD1 (5 bases). Per germline, CDR1 SGDLS and CDR2 YYNGEE. Between the trimmed V and J ends, which lost 4 bases and 8 bases, there was a span of 15 bases. The CDR3 runs 14 residues. CDR3 residues: CASSPGYRGEKLFF. DNA for the CDR3: TGTGCCAGCAGCCCGGGGTACCGGGGGGAAAAACTGTTTTTT.

The chain combines TRBV5-4 with TRBJ2-7; weak D call: TRBD1 (5 bases). The germline V and J ends were trimmed by 2 bases and 2 bases, with 11 bases remaining between them. This CDR3 has 14 amino acids. The V gene's germline CDR1 is SGHNT and CDR2 YYREEE (reference sequence). The CDR3 here is CASSLSRVTYEQYF. DNA of the CDR3: TGTGCCAGCAGCTTAAGCAGGGTGACCTACGAGCAGTACTTC. Supplemented by reference TRBV5-4 and TRBJ2-7, the full variable domain reads ETGVTQSPTHLIKTRGQQVTLRCSSQSGHNTVSWYQQALGQGPQFIFQYYREEENGRGNFPPRFSGLQFPNYSSELNVNALELDDSALYLCASSLSRVTYEQYFGPGTRLTVT.

Concerning this clone: A read error likely explains this, since a far larger clone differs by one base. The chain uses TRBV28 and TRBJ1-1; 7 bases match TRBD1. CDR3 length: 15 amino acids. The germline CDR1 and CDR2 sequences are MDHEN and SYDVKM. Written as DNA, the CDR3 is TGTGCCAGCAGTGTACCAGGGGGAATGAACACTGAAGCTCTCTTT. As protein: CASSVPGGMNTEALF.

This clone appeared a single time. The gene calls are TRBV9 and TRBJ2-3; D is ambiguous. Trimming took 2 bases from V and 6 from J, leaving 13 bases between them. Germline assignment: CDR1 SGDLS and CDR2 YYNGEE. CDR3 length: 14 residues. The CDR3 coding sequence is TGTGCCAGCAGCGTTATGTCAACCGAGGATACGCAGTATTTT. Translation gives CASSVMSTEDTQYF.

J is TRBJ2-2 and V is TRBV7-8, with 12 bases identical to TRBD2. CDR3 length: 18 residues. Per the germline V gene, CDR1 is SGHVS and CDR2 is FQNEAQ. J gave up 6 bases and V 2 bases, and 10 bases lay outside the gene matches. The CDR3 region is CASSLTRILAGGAGELFF. DNA of the CDR3: TGTGCCAGCAGCTTAACTCGTATACTAGCGGGAGGTGCCGGGGAGCTGTTTTTT. The full variable domain, completed using reference TRBV7-8 and TRBJ2-2, is GAGVSQSPRYKVAKRGQDVALRCDPISGHVSLFWYQQALGQGPEFLTYFQNEAQLDKSGLPSDRFFAERPEGSVSTLKIQRTQQEDSAVYLCASSLTRILAGGAGELFFGEGSRLTVL.

This chain uses TRBV28 with TRBJ2-7; 10 nucleotides match TRBD2. The trim removed 5 bases at V and 5 bases at J, leaving 9 bases unmatched. Per germline, CDR1 MDHEN and CDR2 SYDVKM. This CDR3 spans 15 amino acids. CDR3 loop: CASSPGGLADHEQYF. CDR3 bases: TGTGCCAGCAGTCCAGGCGGACTAGCGGATCACGAGCAGTACTTC.